Listed here are 30 T cell receptor beta chains from one sample, sequenced in a study of blood T cell repertoires in COVID-19 (dated by TCRdb to 2019 to 2021). The library was built by means of the immunoSEQ multiplex PCR assay. The table comes from immuneACCESS by way of TCRdb, which keeps in-frame sequences with V and J called. Part of the clones is missing from these tables; in studies checked, under half for an unresolved V gene and the rest for unknown reasons. Across this sample there are some 50,000 clones, with roughly 84% seen only once. Of the sample, about 8.3% is held by the ten largest clones. The sample consisted of peripheral blood. All receptors come from a man aged 50 to 59 with active COVID-19.

J is TRBJ2-7 and V is TRBV27, with 7 bases aligning to TRBD1. CDR3 length equals 15 residues. V trimming: 6 bases; J trimming: 1 base; junction bases outside the gene matches: 9. Germline V gene sequence: CDR1 MNHEY, CDR2 SMNVEV (reference sequence). In DNA form, the CDR3 reads TGTGCCAGCAGGGACCAACAGGGGAGATCCTACGAGCAGTACTTC. It encodes CASRDQQGRSYEQYF.

V gene TRBV29-1 combines with J gene TRBJ1-6; tentatively, D is TRBD1 (6 bases). CDR1 and CDR2 from the germline V gene are SQVTM and ANQGSEA. The CDR3 spans 12 residues. Trimming removed 5 bases at V and 9 bases at J, with 11 bases between. CDR3 in DNA: TGCAGCGTTCGGACAGAAGGTTCACCCCTCCACTTT. Its protein is CSVRTEGSPLHF. The full variable domain, with the rest looked up from reference TRBV29-1 and TRBJ1-6, is SAVISQKPSRDICQRGTSLTIQCQVDSQVTMMFWYRQQPGQSLTLIATANQGSEATYESGFVIDKFPISRPNLTFSTLTVSNMSPEDSSIYLCSVRTEGSPLHFGNGTRLTVT.

The chain carries TRBV4-1 and TRBJ2-5, with 7 bases aligning to TRBD1. Germline CDR1 and CDR2: MGHRA and YSYEKL. The CDR3 sequence is 13 residues long. Trimming cost V 6 bases and J 2 bases; bases outside gene matches: 3. This CDR3 reads CASRRGPQETQYF. The CDR3 coding sequence is TGCGCCAGCAGGAGGGGGCCACAAGAGACCCAGTACTTC.

The chain carries TRBV6-6 and TRBJ1-4, with no clear D. Trimming left V 4 bases short and J 4 bases short, with 10 bases between. The CDR3 totals 14 residues. CDR1 is MNHNY, CDR2 SVGAGI, per germline (reference sequence). For the CDR3, the DNA is TGTGCCAGCAGTTCTAGCGGTGGTAATGAAAAACTGTTTTTT. This encodes CASSSSGGNEKLFF.

This chain uses TRBV4-1 with TRBJ2-7; D may be TRBD1 (5 bases). Germline V gives CDR1 MGHRA, CDR2 YSYEKL. The CDR3 is 15 amino acids. V lost 0 bases and J 5 bases, leaving 14 bases between the germline ends. CDR3 nucleotides: TGCGCCAGCAGCCAAGATGGGGATGGGGCGGACGAGCAGTACTTC. As protein: CASSQDGDGADEQYF.

The rearrangement links TRBV7-2 to TRBJ1-2, with 7 bases aligning to TRBD1. Per the germline V gene, CDR1 is SGHTA and CDR2 is FQGNSA. Trimming removed 1 base from V and 4 bases from J; junction bases left unmatched: 6. The CDR3 sequence is 15 residues long. CDR3 sequence reads: CASSLVNRQGYGYTF. CDR3 sequence (DNA): TGTGCCAGCAGCTTAGTCAATCGACAGGGCTATGGCTACACCTTC. The variable domain in full, with the rest retrieved from reference TRBV7-2 and TRBJ1-2, is GAGVSQSPSNKVTEKGKDVELRCDPISGHTALYWYRQSLGQGLEFLIYFQGNSAPDKSGLPSDRFSAERTGGSVSTLTIQRTQQEDSAVYLCASSLVNRQGYGYTFGSGTRLTVV.

J is TRBJ1-1 and V is TRBV30; 10 bases fit TRBD1. V was pared by 0 bases and J by 1 base, with 2 bases of the junction left unmatched. This CDR3 spans 15 amino acids. CDR1 is GTSNPN and CDR2 is SVGIG in the germline V gene (reference sequence). The CDR3 DNA follows: TGTGCCTGGAGTGTTTGGGACAGGGGGAACACTGAAGCTTTCTTT. Amino acid sequence: CAWSVWDRGNTEAFF.

The chain couples TRBV29-1 to TRBJ2-2; possible D gene TRBD1, 5 bases. V lost 7 bases to trimming and J lost 0 bases, with 12 bases between them. Germline V gene data show CDR1 as SQVTM and CDR2 as ANQGSEA. The CDR3 runs to 14 residues. The CDR3 sequence is CSGVGQANTGELFF. CDR3 sequence (DNA): TGCAGCGGAGTGGGGCAGGCGAACACCGGGGAGCTGTTTTTT.

The V and J genes are TRBV5-4 and TRBJ1-1; D ambiguous. Germline V gene sequence: CDR1 SGHNT, CDR2 YYREEE (reference sequence). This CDR3 has 12 residues. V lost 0 bases, J lost 6 bases, and 6 bases lay in between. CDR3 sequence (DNA): TGTGCCAGCAGCTTGGGCAGCGCTGAAGCTTTCTTT. The encoded protein is CASSLGSAEAFF.

The genes are TRBV9 and TRBJ2-7; maybe TRBD2 (5 bases). This CDR3 is 13 amino acids long. The V end lost 3 bases, the J end lost 1 base, and 8 bases lay between the germline ends. Germline V gene lookup returns CDR1 SGDLS and CDR2 YYNGEE. The CDR3 sequence: CASSGTGSYEQYF. CDR3 nucleotide sequence: TGTGCCAGCAGCGGTACGGGGTCCTACGAGCAGTACTTC.

This rearrangement joins TRBV25-1 to TRBJ2-7, with 7 positions matching TRBD2. Trimming at V came to 3 bases and at J to 2 bases, leaving 1 base not matched to a gene. The germline V gene has CDR1 MGHDK and CDR2 SYGVNS. The CDR3 has 13 amino acids. The CDR3, as DNA: TGTGCCAGCAGTGAGGGGGGGGCCTACGAGCAGTACTTC. This encodes CASSEGGAYEQYF.

This clone was recorded once. V usage is TRBV18 and J usage is TRBJ1-4, with 9 bases aligning to TRBD1. The junction had 0 bases not matched to a gene; V was cut back by 2 bases and J by 5 bases. Germline CDR1 and CDR2: KGHSH and LQKENI. The CDR3 runs 14 residues. This CDR3 reads CASSPGQGNEKLFF. Here the CDR3 DNA reads TGTGCCAGCTCACCAGGACAGGGGAATGAAAAACTGTTTTTT.

This sequence joins TRBV4-1 and TRBJ2-4; D is uncertain. V was clipped by 3 bases and J by 0 bases, with 9 bases between them. This CDR3 is 15 amino acids long. In germline, CDR1 is MGHRA, CDR2 YSYEKL. CDR3 sequence reads: CASSQFVVAKNIQYF. In nucleotides, the CDR3 is TGCGCCAGCAGCCAGTTCGTCGTAGCCAAAAACATTCAGTACTTC.

This clone was seen just once. The chain combines TRBV4-1 with TRBJ1-2, with D unclear. CDR1 and CDR2 (germline): MGHRA, YSYEKL. This CDR3 region has 14 residues. V was pared by 4 bases and J by 2 bases, with 11 bases between. The CDR3 reads CASSPAGINYGYTF. The CDR3 DNA reads as TGCGCCAGCAGCCCGGCGGGTATAAACTATGGCTACACCTTC.

This clone came up a few times. The chain has TRBV30 and TRBJ2-2; 9 positions agree with TRBD2. Germline V lookup: CDR1 GTSNPN, CDR2 SVGIG (reference sequence). Losses at the gene ends were 1 base for V and 0 bases for J; bases not matched to a gene: 3. The CDR3 covers 16 residues. DNA for the CDR3: TGTGCCTGGAGTGGGGTAGCGGGGGCGAACACCGGGGAGCTGTTTTTT. It yields the protein CAWSGVAGANTGELFF.

The chain couples TRBV7-2 to TRBJ2-3, with no clear D. Germline CDR1 is SGHTA and CDR2 is FQGNSA. V shed 3 bases and J shed 4 bases, with 11 bases lying between them. This CDR3 contains 14 residues. This CDR3 is CASSLLQSPDTQYF. Here the CDR3 DNA reads TGTGCCAGCAGCTTGTTGCAGTCTCCAGATACGCAGTATTTT. The full variable domain, rest sourced from reference TRBV7-2 and TRBJ2-3, is GAGVSQSPSNKVTEKGKDVELRCDPISGHTALYWYRQSLGQGLEFLIYFQGNSAPDKSGLPSDRFSAERTGGSVSTLTIQRTQQEDSAVYLCASSLLQSPDTQYFGPGTRLTVL.

The CDR3 nucleotides read TGTGCCAGCAGCGCCGACAGCGTCCCGAACACTGAAGCTTTCTTT. Amino acid sequence: CASSADSVPNTEAFF. The chain carries TRBV9 and TRBJ1-1; possible D gene TRBD1, 5 bases. Germline V lookup: CDR1 SGDLS, CDR2 YYNGEE. CDR3 length: 15 residues. V dropped 3 bases and J dropped 1 base, with 13 bases sitting between them.

This clone was seen only a few times. This chain uses TRBV30 with TRBJ2-3; TRBD2 aligns across 14 bases. The CDR3 runs to 13 residues. The junction had 5 bases not matched to a gene; V was cut back by 8 bases and J by 7 bases. CDR1 GTSNPN and CDR2 SVGIG come from the germline V gene (reference sequence). CDR3 protein: CARGTSGRNTQYF. In DNA, the CDR3 is TGTGCCCGCGGGACTAGCGGGAGAAATACGCAGTATTTT.

The CDR3 nucleotides read TGTGCCAGCAGCCAAGATTTTGAGGAGAACACTGAAGCTTTCTTT. Its translation: CASSQDFEENTEAFF. This chain links TRBV3-1 (or the pseudogene TRBV3-2) with TRBJ1-1; D not certain. The CDR3 covers 15 residues. The germline V and J ends were trimmed by 0 bases and 1 base, with 9 bases remaining between them. Germline lookup yields CDR1 LGHDT and CDR2 YNNKEL (reference sequence).

The J gene is TRBJ1-1, the V gene TRBV21-1. TRBV21-1 is a recognized pseudogene. The length of the CDR3 is 17 residues. The CDR3 sequence: CASSNADGTGEDTEAFF. CDR3 nucleotide sequence: TGTGCCAGCAGCAACGCCGATGGAACCGGGGAGGACACTGAAGCTTTCTTT.

CDR3 DNA sequence: TGTGCCAGCTCACCACTAACAGGGATGTACAATGAGCAGTTCTTC. Translating gives CASSPLTGMYNEQFF. V gene TRBV18 combines with J gene TRBJ2-1; TRBD1 might be the D (6 bases). Germline CDR1 KGHSH, CDR2 LQKENI. This CDR3 has 15 residues. V dropped 1 base and J dropped 4 bases, with 11 bases sitting between them.

V gene TRBV4-1 combines with J gene TRBJ2-3; TRBD2 matches at 9 bases. CDR1 is MGHRA, CDR2 YSYEKL, per germline. The CDR3 extends over 19 amino acids. V lost 0 bases to trimming and J lost 0 bases; unmatched junction nucleotides: 10. The CDR3 DNA reads as TGCGCCAGCAGCCAAGAGGGAGCGGGGGGCTCCCTTAGCACAGATACGCAGTATTTT. This sequence encodes CASSQEGAGGSLSTDTQYF.

This sequence joins TRBV6-5 and TRBJ2-1; 10 bases match TRBD2. CDR1 is MNHEY, CDR2 SVGAGI, per germline. CDR3 length: 15 amino acids. With V trimmed by 4 bases and J by 6 bases, 6 bases remained unmatched. The CDR3 reads CASSFTSGITNEQFF. CDR3 bases: TGTGCCAGCAGTTTTACTAGCGGGATCACCAATGAGCAGTTCTTC.

The chain joins TRBV7-7 to TRBJ2-5, with 13 nucleotides matching TRBD2. V trimming: 5 bases; J trimming: 3 bases; junction bases outside the gene matches: 3. The CDR3 is 15 amino acids. CDR1 is SSHAT, CDR2 FNYEAQ, per germline (reference sequence). CDR3 DNA sequence: TGTGCCAGCAGCCTAGGACTAGCGGGGGAAGAGACCCAGTACTTC. It is translated as CASSLGLAGEETQYF.

V gene TRBV12-3 or TRBV12-4 combines with J gene TRBJ2-7; the match to TRBD2 covers 12 bases. The CDR3 totals 13 residues. V gave up 4 bases and J gave up 13 bases; unmatched junction bases: 8. This CDR3 reads CASSSGLAGGPYF. The DNA of the CDR3 is TGTGCCAGCAGTTCCGGGCTAGCGGGAGGGCCTTACTTC.

The rearrangement uses TRBV29-1 and TRBJ1-5; tentative D call: TRBD1 (5 bases). The CDR3 spans 13 residues. CDR1 and CDR2 from the germline V gene are SQVTM and ANQGSEA. V gave up 5 bases and J gave up 3 bases, with 11 bases separating them. The CDR3 region has the DNA TGCAGCGTTTCTCAGGGATCCAATCAGCCCCAGCATTTT. Amino acid sequence: CSVSQGSNQPQHF.

This chain joins TRBV30 and TRBJ1-6, with a tentative D call TRBD1 (6 bases). The CDR3 covers 15 residues. V lost 0 bases and J 11 bases, leaving 17 bases between the germline ends. Germline assignment: CDR1 GTSNPN and CDR2 SVGIG (reference sequence). The CDR3 protein is CAWSVPPAGAAPLHF. The CDR3 nucleotides are TGTGCCTGGAGTGTACCCCCGGCGGGGGCTGCACCCCTCCACTTT.

This clone occurred once. The same CDR3 can be traced to other DNA sequences in this sample. The V and J genes are TRBV7-9 and TRBJ2-7, with 8 bases identical to TRBD1. This CDR3 is 14 amino acids long. The germline gives CDR1 SEHNR, CDR2 FQNEAQ (reference sequence). The V and J ends lost 0 bases and 6 bases, in that order; junction bases with no gene match: 4. The CDR3: CASSLAGQGSEQYF. The CDR3 DNA reads TGTGCCAGCAGCTTAGCAGGACAGGGATCCGAGCAGTACTTC.

This chain connects TRBV25-1 to TRBJ1-1; D remains unclear. The CDR3 runs 13 residues. V was trimmed by 3 bases and J by 6 bases, leaving 11 bases between them. Germline CDR1 is MGHDK and CDR2 is SYGVNS. In nucleotides, the CDR3 is TGTGCCAGCAGTGATACGGGGATATCTGAAGCTTTCTTT. It translates to CASSDTGISEAFF.

This clone was seen once. The chain employs TRBV4-3 and TRBJ2-1, with 7 nucleotides matching TRBD2. The V and J ends lost 0 bases and 5 bases, in that order; junction bases with no gene match: 10. The CDR3 extends over 17 amino acids. Germline V CDR1 and CDR2: LGHNA, YSLEER. The CDR3 protein is CASSQERGGDYNNEQFF. As DNA, the CDR3 is TGCGCCAGCAGCCAAGAAAGAGGCGGGGACTATAACAATGAGCAGTTCTTC.